This is a list of T cell receptor beta chains from one sample in a study of beta chain features in type 1 diabetes. TCRdb's table, derived via immunoSEQ multiplex PCR, lists solely in-frame clones and lacks some. Of some 220,000 clones listed, under 13% are singletons. The sequencing sample was made of central memory CD4+ T cells from blood. The receptor set was obtained from a young man in good health. The CDR3 runs from the conserved cysteine through the conserved F or W. A D gene is named only where the DNA matches it firmly. Rows may omit the clone size; those that give it use once, few, many or a size class.

clone_size j_call d_call v_call cdr3_aa cdr3_nt
- TRBJ1-3 - TRBV30 CAWRQVPGNTIYF TGTGCCTGGAGGCAGGTCCCTGGAAACACCATATATTTT
few TRBJ2-3 TRBD2 TRBV4-3 CASSLPSLRTSGGRTDTQYF TGCGCCAGCAGCTTACCTTCTCTTCGGACTAGCGGGGGTCGGACAGATACGCAGTATTTT
- TRBJ1-4 - TRBV30 CSGHVGRDNEKLFF TGTTCTGGGCACGTCGGGAGGGATAATGAAAAACTGTTTTTT
few TRBJ2-5 - TRBV2 CASNTAETQYF TGTGCCAGCAACACAGCGGAGACCCAGTACTTC
- TRBJ1-2 - TRBV30 CASKNGQGYTF TGTGCCTCGAAAAACGGACAGGGCTACACCTTC
few TRBJ2-5 - TRBV5-6 CASSFVVSLWETQYF TGTGCCAGCAGCTTCGTTGTCAGCCTATGGGAGACCCAGTACTTC
- TRBJ2-5 TRBD1 TRBV13 CASSQQGTGVTQYF TGTGCCAGCAGCCAACAGGGGACAGGGGTGACCCAGTACTTC
- TRBJ2-3 TRBD1 TRBV18 CASSGYRGTTDTQYF TGTGCCAGCTCAGGTTACAGGGGGACCACAGATACGCAGTATTTT
few TRBJ2-3 - TRBV7-9 CASSPLEGSSQKSTDTQYF TGTGCCAGCAGCCCACTCGAAGGGAGTAGCCAAAAGAGCACAGATACGCAGTATTTT
- TRBJ2-1 TRBD2 TRBV7-3 CASSRTSGYTSSYNEQFF TGTGCCAGCAGTCGGACTAGCGGGTATACGAGCTCCTACAATGAGCAGTTCTTC
- TRBJ2-5 TRBD1 TRBV7-7 CASSRGQGTQETQYF TGTGCCAGCAGTCGCGGACAGGGAACCCAAGAGACCCAGTACTTC
- TRBJ2-1 TRBD2 TRBV30 CAWSVGGSIHNEQFF TGTGCCTGGAGTGTGGGCGGGAGTATCCACAATGAGCAGTTCTTC
- TRBJ2-7 TRBD2 TRBV7-7 CASSPSGTYEQYF TGTGCTAGCAGCCCTAGCGGGACCTACGAGCAGTACTTC
many TRBJ2-3 - TRBV7-6 CASSFRDWGTDTQYF TGTGCCAGCAGCTTCCGGGACTGGGGCACAGATACGCAGTATTTT
few TRBJ1-1 TRBD1 TRBV7-3 CASSAQQGRNTEAFF TGTGCCAGCAGCGCTCAACAGGGGCGGAACACTGAAGCTTTCTTT
- TRBJ1-5 TRBD1 TRBV5-1 CASSLTGEYNQPQHF TGCGCCAGCAGCTTGACAGGGGAGTACAATCAGCCCCAGCATTTT
- TRBJ2-1 - TRBV5-4 CASSAGPNEQFF TGTGCCAGCAGCGCGGGACCCAATGAGCAGTTCTTC
- TRBJ2-2 TRBD1 TRBV9 CASSPRTGWTGELFF TGTGCCAGCAGCCCCCGGACAGGGTGGACCGGGGAGCTGTTTTTT
few TRBJ2-1 - TRBV29-1 CSATRSNEQFF TGCAGCGCTACCCGAAGCAATGAGCAGTTCTTC
few TRBJ1-1 - TRBV28 CASSFSEVEAFF TGTGCCAGCAGTTTCTCCGAGGTTGAAGCTTTCTTT
few TRBJ2-3 TRBD2 TRBV7-3 CASSLVSGSTDTQYF TGTGCCAGCAGCTTAGTTAGCGGGAGCACAGATACGCAGTATTTT
- TRBJ2-7 - TRBV5-1 CASSLEGTETSYEQYF TGCGCCAGCAGCTTGGAGGGAACAGAAACTTCCTACGAGCAGTACTTC
- TRBJ2-7 - TRBV5-4 CASSSRTGRSEQYF TGTGCCAGCAGCTCCCGCACAGGGCGCAGTGAGCAGTACTTC
- TRBJ2-7 - TRBV5-4 CASKVGGTYEQYF TGTGCCAGCAAAGTAGGGGGGACCTACGAGCAGTACTTC
once TRBJ2-3 - TRBV27 CASSFDSLADTQYF TGTGCCAGCAGTTTCGATTCTCTGGCAGATACGCAGTATTTT
- TRBJ2-1 TRBD2 TRBV5-1 CASSFLAGGPLDNEQFF TGCGCCAGCAGCTTTTTAGCGGGAGGGCCTCTCGACAATGAGCAGTTCTTC
few TRBJ2-3 - TRBV7-9 CASSSQGGTQYF TGTGCCAGCAGCTCGCAGGGAGGTACGCAGTATTTT
- TRBJ2-1 - TRBV20-1 CSASPREVEFF TGCAGTGCTAGTCCGAGGGAGGTGGAGTTCTTC
few TRBJ2-5 TRBD2 TRBV5-6 CASSLGLAGGYQETQYF TGTGCCAGCAGCTTGGGGCTAGCGGGAGGGTACCAAGAGACCCAGTACTTC
many TRBJ2-3 TRBD2 TRBV29-1 CSVAGTSGISTDTQYF TGCAGCGTGGCCGGGACTAGCGGGATTAGCACAGATACGCAGTATTTT
few TRBJ2-6 - TRBV6-1 CASSATVSSGANVLTF TGTGCCAGCAGTGCGACAGTCTCCTCTGGGGCCAACGTCCTGACTTTC
- TRBJ1-2 TRBD1 TRBV5-1 CASSPTGAGGYTF TGCGCCAGCAGCCCCACAGGGGCGGGCGGCTACACCTTC
few TRBJ2-1 TRBD2 TRBV5-1 CASSLAPSGDNEQFF TGCGCCAGCAGCTTGGCGCCTAGCGGGGACAATGAGCAGTTCTTC
few TRBJ2-1 TRBD1 TRBV9 CASSPRTGDGEQFF TGTGCCAGCAGCCCGAGGACAGGGGACGGTGAGCAGTTCTTC
few TRBJ1-1 - TRBV5-4 CAAGKDGLMNTEAFF TGTGCCGCGGGGAAGGACGGACTCATGAACACTGAAGCTTTCTTT
- TRBJ2-1 - TRBV28 CASSLWELYNEQFF TGTGCCAGCAGTTTATGGGAGCTCTACAATGAGCAGTTCTTC
- TRBJ2-7 TRBD2 TRBV5-1 CASSETSGSLYEQYF TGTGCCAGCAGCGAAACTAGCGGGAGTCTCTACGAGCAGTACTTC